Here is one T cell receptor (beta chain) with its context. V gave up 1 base and J gave up 4 bases, with 11 bases separating them. The CDR3 consists of 14 residues. Germline V gives CDR1 SGHNT, CDR2 YYREEE (reference sequence). This sample is part of a study of blood T cell repertoires in COVID-19. Study in general: The study drew acute and convalescent COVID-19 samples from the United States, Italy and Spain. In each case, the material was cDNA or gDNA derived from T cells, B-cell-depleted T cells, or PBMCs.

Original data processing: How many nucleated cells were present was estimated from reference gene primer amplification. TCRdb's copy holds only in-frame clones and misses some; the assay was immunoSEQ multiplex PCR. V and J calls and clone size are as listed in that table; D and trimming were resolved from the DNA. This table holds over 100,000 clones, 80% to 95% found once. The chain carries TRBV5-4 and TRBJ1-2, with a tentative D call TRBD1 (5 bases). The sequenced sample consisted of peripheral blood. This clonotype originated in a man aged 18 to 30 with acute or convalescent COVID-19. The CDR3 nucleotides are TGTGCCAGCAGCTTGTTACGGGGGACCTATGGCTACACCTTC. Protein sequence: CASSLLRGTYGYTF.